This TCR beta chain was sequenced for a study of T-cell memory formation after mild COVID-19. As for the study in general: Clusters of TCRs were largely donor specific. Study conclusions and caveats: Clones contracting over day 15 to 85 were CD4/CD8 balanced, with later expanders leaning CD4+. The pre-infection memory compartment contained some responding clones, suggesting cross-reactive memory joined.

TCRdb reanalysed the 5' RACE reads using MiXCR and keeps one entry per CDR3 protein. The profile shows about 430,000 distinct CDR3 sequences, roughly 18% of them singletons. Notes on this clonotype: The antigen remains unidentified.

Germline lookup yields CDR1 MNHEY and CDR2 SVGAGI. The V end lost 7 bases, the J end lost 5 bases, and 17 bases lay between the germline ends. CDR3 length: 14 residues. The chain carries TRBV6-5 and TRBJ2-5, with D maybe TRBD1 (6 bases). The specimen sequenced was PBMCs or a T cell subset sorted from them (not recorded which). The sequence derives from a man aged 18 to 29 who had mild COVID-19 (a few samples of this study predate the infection). Cell type and time point are not known. The CDR3 DNA sequence: TGTGCCAGCACTACTACAGGGTTGGTCGAGACCCAGTACTTC. Translating gives CASTTTGLVETQYF.